This TCR beta chain was identified in a study of T cell responses to AZD1222 COVID-19 vaccine. Study-level results: In a largely white British group with more females than males, clonal diversity was possibly underestimated. Repertoire sampling happened only post peak T cell response. Spike-spanning, vaccine-associated CD4 TCRs were dominant at 160-218 and 743-854. The reported proportion of spike-specific TCRs targeting unmutated variant regions was nearly half.

Libraries were prepared by immunoSEQ multiplex PCR; TCRdb keeps only in-frame clonotypes and omits some of them. Of some 160,000 clones in the sample, approximately 93% are singletons; the top ten hold around 0.96%. Between the trimmed V and J ends, which lost 4 bases and 6 bases, there was a span of 13 bases. CDR1 is MNHEY and CDR2 is SVGEGT in the germline V gene. The CDR3 is made up of 14 amino acids. A word on this clone: What it binds is not known.

The source of this sequence is an adult in good health. The chain carries TRBV6-2 or TRBV6-3 and TRBJ1-5; D unclear. This material consisted of peripheral blood, taken on day 0 of AZD1222 vaccination. The DNA of the CDR3 is TGTGCCAGCAGTTCCGGGAGGGAGAGTCAGCCCCAGCATTTT. Residues: CASSSGRESQPQHF.